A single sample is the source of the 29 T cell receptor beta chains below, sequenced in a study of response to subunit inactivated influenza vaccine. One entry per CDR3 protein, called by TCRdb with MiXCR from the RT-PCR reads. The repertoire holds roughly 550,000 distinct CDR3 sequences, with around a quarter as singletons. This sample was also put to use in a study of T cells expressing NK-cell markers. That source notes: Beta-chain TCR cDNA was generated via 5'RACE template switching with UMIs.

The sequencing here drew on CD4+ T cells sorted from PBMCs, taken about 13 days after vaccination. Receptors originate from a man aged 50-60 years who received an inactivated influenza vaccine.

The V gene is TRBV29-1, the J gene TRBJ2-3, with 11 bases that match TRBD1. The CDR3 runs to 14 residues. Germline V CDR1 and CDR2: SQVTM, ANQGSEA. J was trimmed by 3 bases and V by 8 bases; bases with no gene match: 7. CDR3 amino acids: CSTRTGGRTDTQYF. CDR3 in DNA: TGCAGCACCCGGACAGGGGGCAGGACAGATACGCAGTATTTT.

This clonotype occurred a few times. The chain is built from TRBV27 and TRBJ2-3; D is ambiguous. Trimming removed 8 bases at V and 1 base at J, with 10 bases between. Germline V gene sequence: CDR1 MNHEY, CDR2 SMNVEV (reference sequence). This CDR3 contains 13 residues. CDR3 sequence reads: CASRASGTDTQYF. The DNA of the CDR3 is TGTGCCAGCCGGGCCAGTGGCACAGATACGCAGTATTTT.

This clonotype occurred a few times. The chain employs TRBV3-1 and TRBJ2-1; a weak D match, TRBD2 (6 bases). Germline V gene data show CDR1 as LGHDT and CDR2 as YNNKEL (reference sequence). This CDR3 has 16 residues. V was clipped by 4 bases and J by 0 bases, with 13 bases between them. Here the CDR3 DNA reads TGTGCCAGCAGCCCCGTTAGCGGCCCCTCCTACAATGAGCAGTTCTTC. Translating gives CASSPVSGPSYNEQFF.

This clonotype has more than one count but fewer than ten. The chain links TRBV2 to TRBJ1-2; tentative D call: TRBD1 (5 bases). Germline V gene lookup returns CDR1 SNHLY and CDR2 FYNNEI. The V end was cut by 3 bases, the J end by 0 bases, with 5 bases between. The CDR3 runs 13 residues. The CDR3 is CASSEGANYGYTF. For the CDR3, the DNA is TGTGCCAGCAGTGAGGGGGCTAACTATGGCTACACCTTC.

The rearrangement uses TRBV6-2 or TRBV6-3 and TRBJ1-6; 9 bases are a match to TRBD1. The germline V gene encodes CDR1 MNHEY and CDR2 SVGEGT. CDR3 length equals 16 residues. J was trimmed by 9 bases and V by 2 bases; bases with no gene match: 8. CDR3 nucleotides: TGTGCCAGCAGTTACCCCGGACAGGGGTCCCCTTCACCCCTCCACTTT. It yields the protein CASSYPGQGSPSPLHF.

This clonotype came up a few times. This CDR3 reads CASSYLGLGAQQSSYNEQFF. The CDR3 DNA reads as TGTGCCAGCAGTTACCTTGGACTCGGGGCCCAGCAGAGCTCCTACAATGAGCAGTTCTTC. The chain uses TRBV6-2 or TRBV6-3 and TRBJ2-1; either TRBD1 or TRBD2 may fit D (5 bases each). Germline V gene lookup returns CDR1 MNHEY and CDR2 SVGEGT. The CDR3 has 20 residues. V shed 2 bases and J shed 0 bases, with 23 bases lying between them.

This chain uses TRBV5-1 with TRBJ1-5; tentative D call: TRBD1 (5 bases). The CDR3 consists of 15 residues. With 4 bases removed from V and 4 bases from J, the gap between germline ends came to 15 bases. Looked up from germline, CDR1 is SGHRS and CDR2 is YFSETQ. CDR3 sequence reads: CASSPSSGENQPQHF. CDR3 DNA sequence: TGCGCCAGCAGCCCCAGTTCGGGGGAAAATCAGCCCCAGCATTTT.

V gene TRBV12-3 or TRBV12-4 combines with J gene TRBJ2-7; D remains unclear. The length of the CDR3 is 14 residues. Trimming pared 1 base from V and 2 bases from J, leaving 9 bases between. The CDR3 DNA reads TGTGCCAGCAGTTTAGATTATGCTACCTACGAGCAGTACTTC. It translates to CASSLDYATYEQYF.

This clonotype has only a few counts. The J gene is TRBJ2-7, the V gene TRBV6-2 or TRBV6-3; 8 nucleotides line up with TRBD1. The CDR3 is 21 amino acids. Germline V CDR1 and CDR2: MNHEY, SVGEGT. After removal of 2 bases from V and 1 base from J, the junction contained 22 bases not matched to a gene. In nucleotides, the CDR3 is TGTGCCAGCAGTTACCGGGGACTGGAAGGGACAGGCCTTAGACGGTCCTACGAGCAGTACTTC. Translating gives CASSYRGLEGTGLRRSYEQYF.

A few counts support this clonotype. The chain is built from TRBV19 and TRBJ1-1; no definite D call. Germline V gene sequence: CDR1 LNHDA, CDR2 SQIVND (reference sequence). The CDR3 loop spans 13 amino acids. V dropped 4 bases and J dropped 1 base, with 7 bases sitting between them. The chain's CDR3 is CASSTQRNTEAFF. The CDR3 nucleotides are TGTGCCAGTAGTACTCAGAGGAACACTGAAGCTTTCTTT.

CDR3 DNA: TGCAGTGCTAGAGATCTGGCAGCGGGAGGGGTCTACAATGAGCAGTTCTTC. It codes for CSARDLAAGGVYNEQFF. The chain links TRBV20-1 to TRBJ2-1; 10 bases match TRBD2. The germline V gene encodes CDR1 DFQATT and CDR2 SNEGSKA (reference sequence). The V and J ends lost 0 bases and 3 bases, in that order; junction bases with no gene match: 8. There are 17 residues in the CDR3.

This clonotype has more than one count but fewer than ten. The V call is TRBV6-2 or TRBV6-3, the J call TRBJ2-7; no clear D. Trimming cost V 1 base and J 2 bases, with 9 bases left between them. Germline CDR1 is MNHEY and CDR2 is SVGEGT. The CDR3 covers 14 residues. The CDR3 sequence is CASSYLDGAYEQYF. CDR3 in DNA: TGTGCCAGCAGTTACTTGGACGGAGCCTACGAGCAGTACTTC.

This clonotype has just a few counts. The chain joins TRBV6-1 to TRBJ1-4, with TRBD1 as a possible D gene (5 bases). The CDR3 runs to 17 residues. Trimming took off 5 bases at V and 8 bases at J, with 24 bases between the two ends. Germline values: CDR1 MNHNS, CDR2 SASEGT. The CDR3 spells CASSQSPGRGMGEKLFF. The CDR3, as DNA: TGTGCCAGCAGTCAGAGCCCGGGGCGGGGTATGGGAGAAAAACTGTTTTTT.

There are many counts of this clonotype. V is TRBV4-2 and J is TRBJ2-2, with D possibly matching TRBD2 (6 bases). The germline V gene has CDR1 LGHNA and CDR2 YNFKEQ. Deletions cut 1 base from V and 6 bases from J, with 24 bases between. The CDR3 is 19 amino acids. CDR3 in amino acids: CASSQALVAGRINAGELFF. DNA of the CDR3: TGTGCCAGCAGCCAAGCATTAGTAGCAGGGAGGATAAATGCCGGGGAGCTGTTTTTT.

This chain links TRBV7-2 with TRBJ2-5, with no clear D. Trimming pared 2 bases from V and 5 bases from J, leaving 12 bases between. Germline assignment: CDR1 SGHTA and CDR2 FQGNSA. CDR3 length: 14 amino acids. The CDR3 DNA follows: TGTGCCAGCAGCTTACAATCTGTACGGGAGACCCAGTACTTC. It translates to CASSLQSVRETQYF.

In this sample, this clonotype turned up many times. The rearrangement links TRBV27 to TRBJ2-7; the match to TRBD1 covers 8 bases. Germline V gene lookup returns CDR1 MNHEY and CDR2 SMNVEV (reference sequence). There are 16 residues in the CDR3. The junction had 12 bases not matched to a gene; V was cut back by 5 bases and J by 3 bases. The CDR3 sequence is CASSPRGRRGYYEQYF. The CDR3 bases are TGTGCCAGCAGTCCCAGGGGGCGACGGGGTTACTACGAGCAGTACTTC.

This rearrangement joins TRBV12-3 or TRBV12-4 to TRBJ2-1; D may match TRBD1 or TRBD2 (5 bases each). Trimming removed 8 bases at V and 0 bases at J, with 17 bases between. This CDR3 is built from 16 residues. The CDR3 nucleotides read TGTGCCAGCGTCTTCCGGGACCGAAGCTCCTACAATGAGCAGTTCTTC. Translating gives CASVFRDRSSYNEQFF.

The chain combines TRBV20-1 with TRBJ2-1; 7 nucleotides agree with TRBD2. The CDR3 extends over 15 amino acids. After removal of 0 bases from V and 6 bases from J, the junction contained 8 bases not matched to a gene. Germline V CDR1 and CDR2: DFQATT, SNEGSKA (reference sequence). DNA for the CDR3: TGCAGTGCTAGAGATGCGGCGGGAGCGGGCAATGAGCAGTTCTTC. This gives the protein CSARDAAGAGNEQFF.

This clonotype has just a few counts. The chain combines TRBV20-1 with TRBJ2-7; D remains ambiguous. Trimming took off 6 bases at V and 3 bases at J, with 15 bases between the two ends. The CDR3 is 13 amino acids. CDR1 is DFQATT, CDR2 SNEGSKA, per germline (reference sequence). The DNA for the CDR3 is TGCAGTGCAGCCGGCGTATTCGGCTACGAGCAGTACTTC. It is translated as CSAAGVFGYEQYF.

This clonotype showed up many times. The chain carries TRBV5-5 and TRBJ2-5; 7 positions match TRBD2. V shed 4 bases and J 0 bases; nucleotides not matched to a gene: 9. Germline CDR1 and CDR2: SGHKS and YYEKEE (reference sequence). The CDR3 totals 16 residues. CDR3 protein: CASSRSGTTYQETQYF. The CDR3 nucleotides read TGTGCCAGCAGCCGCTCCGGGACTACTTACCAAGAGACCCAGTACTTC.

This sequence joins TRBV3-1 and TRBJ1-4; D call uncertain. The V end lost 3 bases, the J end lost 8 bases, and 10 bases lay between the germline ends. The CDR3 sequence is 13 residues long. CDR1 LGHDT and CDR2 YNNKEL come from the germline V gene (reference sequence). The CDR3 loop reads CASSQVPAEKLFF. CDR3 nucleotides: TGTGCCAGCAGCCAGGTCCCGGCGGAAAAACTGTTTTTT.

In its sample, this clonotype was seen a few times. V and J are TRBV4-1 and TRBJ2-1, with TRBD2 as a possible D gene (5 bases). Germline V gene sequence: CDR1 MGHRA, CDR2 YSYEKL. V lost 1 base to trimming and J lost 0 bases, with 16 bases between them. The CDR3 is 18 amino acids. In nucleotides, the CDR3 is TGCGCCAGCAGCCAAGGGGATTTACGTGGGAGCTCCTACAATGAGCAGTTCTTC. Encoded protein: CASSQGDLRGSSYNEQFF.

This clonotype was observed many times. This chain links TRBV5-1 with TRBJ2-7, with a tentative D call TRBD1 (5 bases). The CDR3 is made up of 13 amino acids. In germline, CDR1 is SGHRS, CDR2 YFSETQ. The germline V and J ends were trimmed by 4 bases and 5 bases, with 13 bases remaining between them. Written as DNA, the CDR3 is TGCGCCAGCAGCGTACCAACAGGAGACGAGCAGTACTTC. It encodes CASSVPTGDEQYF.

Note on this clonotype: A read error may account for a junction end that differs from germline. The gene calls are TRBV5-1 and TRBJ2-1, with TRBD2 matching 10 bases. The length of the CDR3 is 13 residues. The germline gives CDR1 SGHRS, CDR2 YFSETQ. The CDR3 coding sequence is TGCGCCAGCACCTTGGTTCTAGCGGGAGATTGGTTCTTC. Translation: CASTLVLAGDWFF.

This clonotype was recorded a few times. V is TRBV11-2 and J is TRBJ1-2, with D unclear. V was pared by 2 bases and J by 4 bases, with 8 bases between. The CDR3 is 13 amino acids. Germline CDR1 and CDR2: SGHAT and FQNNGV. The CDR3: CASSLLRGYGYTF. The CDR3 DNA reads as TGTGCCAGCAGCTTACTGCGCGGCTATGGCTACACCTTC.

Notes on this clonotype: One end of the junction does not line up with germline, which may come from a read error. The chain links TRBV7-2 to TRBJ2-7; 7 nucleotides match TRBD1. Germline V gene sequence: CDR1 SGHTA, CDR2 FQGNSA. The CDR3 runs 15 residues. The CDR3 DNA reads TGTGCCAGCAGCTTAGGACAGGGCCGCTCCCACGAGCAGTACTTC. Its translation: CASSLGQGRSHEQYF.

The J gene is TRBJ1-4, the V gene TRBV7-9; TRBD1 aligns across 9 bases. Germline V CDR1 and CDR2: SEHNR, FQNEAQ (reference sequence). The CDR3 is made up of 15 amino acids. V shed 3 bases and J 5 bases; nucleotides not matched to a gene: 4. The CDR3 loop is CASSFGQGINEKLFF. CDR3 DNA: TGTGCCAGCAGCTTCGGACAGGGGATCAATGAAAAACTGTTTTTT.

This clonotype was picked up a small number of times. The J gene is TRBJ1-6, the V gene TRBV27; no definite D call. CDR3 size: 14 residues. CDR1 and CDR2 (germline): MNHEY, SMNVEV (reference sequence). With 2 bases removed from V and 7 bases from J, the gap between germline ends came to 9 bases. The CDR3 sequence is CASSLLGENSPLHF. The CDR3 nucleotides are TGTGCCAGCAGTTTACTGGGAGAAAATTCACCCCTCCACTTT.

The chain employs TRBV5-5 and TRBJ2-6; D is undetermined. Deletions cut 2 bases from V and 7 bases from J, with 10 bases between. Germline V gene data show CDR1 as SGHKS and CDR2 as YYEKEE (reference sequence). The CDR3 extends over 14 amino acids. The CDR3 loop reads CASSFDGGANVLTF. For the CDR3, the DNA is TGTGCCAGCAGCTTTGATGGTGGAGCCAACGTCCTGACTTTC.